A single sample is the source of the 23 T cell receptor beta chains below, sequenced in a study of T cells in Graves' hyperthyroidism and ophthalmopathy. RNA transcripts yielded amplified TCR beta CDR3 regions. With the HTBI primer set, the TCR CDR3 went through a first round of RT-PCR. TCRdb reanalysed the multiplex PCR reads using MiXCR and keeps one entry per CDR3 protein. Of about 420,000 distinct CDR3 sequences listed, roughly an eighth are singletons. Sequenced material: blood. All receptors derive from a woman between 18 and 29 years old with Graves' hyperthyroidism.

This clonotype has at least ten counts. CDR3 nucleotide sequence: TGCGCCAGCAGCCAAGAGTGGACAGGGTACACTGAAGCTTTCTTT. Translated, it gives CASSQEWTGYTEAFF. The chain has TRBV4-3 and TRBJ1-1; TRBD1 matches at 8 bases. After removal of 0 bases from V and 3 bases from J, the junction contained 3 bases not matched to a gene. The germline gives CDR1 LGHNA, CDR2 YSLEER. The CDR3 loop spans 15 amino acids.

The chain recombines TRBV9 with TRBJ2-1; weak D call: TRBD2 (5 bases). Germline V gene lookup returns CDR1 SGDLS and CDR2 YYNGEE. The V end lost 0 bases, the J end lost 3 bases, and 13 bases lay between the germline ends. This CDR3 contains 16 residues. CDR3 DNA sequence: TGTGCCAGCAGCGTAGGGCTGAGCGGAAGCTACAATGAGCAGTTCTTC. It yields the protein CASSVGLSGSYNEQFF.

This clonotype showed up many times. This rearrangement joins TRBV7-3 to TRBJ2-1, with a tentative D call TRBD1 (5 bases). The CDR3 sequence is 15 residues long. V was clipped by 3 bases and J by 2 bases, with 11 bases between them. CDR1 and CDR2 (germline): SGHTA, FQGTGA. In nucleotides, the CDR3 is TGTGCCAGCAGCTTCAGGCAGGGAACCTACAATGAGCAGTTCTTC. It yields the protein CASSFRQGTYNEQFF.

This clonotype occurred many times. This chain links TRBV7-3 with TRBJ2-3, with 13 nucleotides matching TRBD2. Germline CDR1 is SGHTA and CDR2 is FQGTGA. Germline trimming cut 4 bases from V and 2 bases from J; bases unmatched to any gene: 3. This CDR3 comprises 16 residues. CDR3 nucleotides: TGTGCCAGCAGCTCGGGACTAGCGGGGACCACAGATACGCAGTATTTT. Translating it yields CASSSGLAGTTDTQYF.

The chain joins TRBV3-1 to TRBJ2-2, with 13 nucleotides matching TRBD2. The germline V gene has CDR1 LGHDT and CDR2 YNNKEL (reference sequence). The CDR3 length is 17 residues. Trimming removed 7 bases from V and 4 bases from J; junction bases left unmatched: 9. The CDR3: CASTPRTSGSLTGELFF. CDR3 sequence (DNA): TGTGCCAGCACCCCCCGGACTAGCGGGAGCCTCACCGGGGAGCTGTTTTTT.

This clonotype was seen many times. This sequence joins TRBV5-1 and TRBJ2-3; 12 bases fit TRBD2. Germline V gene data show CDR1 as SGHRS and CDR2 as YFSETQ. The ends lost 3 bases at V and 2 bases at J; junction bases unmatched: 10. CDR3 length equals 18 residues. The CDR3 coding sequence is TGCGCCAGCAGCTCTGGACTAGCGGGAAGCGGAGCCACAGATACGCAGTATTTT. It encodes CASSSGLAGSGATDTQYF. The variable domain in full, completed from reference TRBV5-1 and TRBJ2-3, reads KAGVTQTPRYLIKTRGQQVTLSCSPISGHRSVSWYQQTPGQGLQFLFEYFSETQRNKGNFPGRFSGRQFSNSRSEMNVSTLELGDSALYLCASSSGLAGSGATDTQYFGPGTRLTVL.

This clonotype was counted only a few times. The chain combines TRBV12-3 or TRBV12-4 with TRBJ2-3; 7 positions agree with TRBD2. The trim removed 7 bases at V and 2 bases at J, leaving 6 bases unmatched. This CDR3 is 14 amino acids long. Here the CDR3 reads CASTPGGLTDTQYF. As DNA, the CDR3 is TGTGCCAGCACCCCGGGAGGCCTCACAGATACGCAGTATTTT.

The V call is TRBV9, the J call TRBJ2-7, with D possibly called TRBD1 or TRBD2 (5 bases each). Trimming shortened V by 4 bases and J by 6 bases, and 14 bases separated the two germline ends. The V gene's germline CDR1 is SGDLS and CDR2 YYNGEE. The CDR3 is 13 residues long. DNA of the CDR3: TGTGCCAGCAGCCTAATTGAGAGGGGCGAGCAGTACTTC. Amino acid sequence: CASSLIERGEQYF.

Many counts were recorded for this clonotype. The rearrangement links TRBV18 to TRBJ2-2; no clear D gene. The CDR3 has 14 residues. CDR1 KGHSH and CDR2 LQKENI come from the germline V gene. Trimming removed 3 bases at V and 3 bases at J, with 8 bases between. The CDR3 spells CASSPPRDTGELFF. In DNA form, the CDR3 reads TGTGCCAGCTCACCGCCGAGAGACACCGGGGAGCTGTTTTTT.

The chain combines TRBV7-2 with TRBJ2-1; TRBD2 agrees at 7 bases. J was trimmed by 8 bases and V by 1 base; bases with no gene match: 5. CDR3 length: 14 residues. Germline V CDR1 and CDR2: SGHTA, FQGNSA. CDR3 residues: CASSLVAGVHEQFF. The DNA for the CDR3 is TGTGCCAGCAGCTTAGTTGCGGGAGTTCATGAGCAGTTCTTC.

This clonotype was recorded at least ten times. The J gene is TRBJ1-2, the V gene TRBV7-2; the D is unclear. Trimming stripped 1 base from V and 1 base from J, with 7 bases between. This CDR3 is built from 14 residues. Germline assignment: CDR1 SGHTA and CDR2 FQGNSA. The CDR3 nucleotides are TGTGCCAGCAGCTTAGGAGCCAATAACTATGGCTACACCTTC. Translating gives CASSLGANNYGYTF.

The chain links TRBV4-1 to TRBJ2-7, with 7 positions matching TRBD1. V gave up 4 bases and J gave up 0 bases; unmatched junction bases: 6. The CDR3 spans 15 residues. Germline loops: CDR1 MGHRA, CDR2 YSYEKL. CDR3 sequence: CASSPVGTVSYEQYF. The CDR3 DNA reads TGCGCCAGCAGCCCAGTAGGGACAGTCTCCTACGAGCAGTACTTC.

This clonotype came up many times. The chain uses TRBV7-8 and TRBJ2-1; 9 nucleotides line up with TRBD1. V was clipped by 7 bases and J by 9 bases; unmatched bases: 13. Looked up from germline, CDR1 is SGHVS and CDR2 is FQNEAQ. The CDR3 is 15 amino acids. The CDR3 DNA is TGTGCCAGCACCCAGGGACAGGGCGCGTCCACTGAGCAGTTCTTC. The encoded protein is CASTQGQGASTEQFF.

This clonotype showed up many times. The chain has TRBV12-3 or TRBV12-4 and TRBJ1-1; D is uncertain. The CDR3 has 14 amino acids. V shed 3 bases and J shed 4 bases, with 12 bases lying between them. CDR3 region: CASSLVAGRTEAFF. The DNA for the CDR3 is TGTGCCAGCAGTTTGGTTGCAGGTCGCACTGAAGCTTTCTTT.

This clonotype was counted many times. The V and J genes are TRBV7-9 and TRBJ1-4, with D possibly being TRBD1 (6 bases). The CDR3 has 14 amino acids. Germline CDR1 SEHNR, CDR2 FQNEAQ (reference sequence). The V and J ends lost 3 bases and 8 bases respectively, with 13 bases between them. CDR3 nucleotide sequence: TGTGCCAGCAGCTTTGAAACAGGGAGAGAAAAACTGTTTTTT. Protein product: CASSFETGREKLFF.

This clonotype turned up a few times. Here the CDR3 DNA reads TGCGCCAGCAGCCAATATGGGAGTCAGGGGGACGAGCAGTACTTC. It specifies CASSQYGSQGDEQYF. This chain links TRBV4-1 with TRBJ2-7; 7 bases line up with TRBD1. Per germline, CDR1 MGHRA and CDR2 YSYEKL. Germline trimming cut 2 bases from V and 5 bases from J; bases unmatched to any gene: 9. The CDR3 has 15 residues.

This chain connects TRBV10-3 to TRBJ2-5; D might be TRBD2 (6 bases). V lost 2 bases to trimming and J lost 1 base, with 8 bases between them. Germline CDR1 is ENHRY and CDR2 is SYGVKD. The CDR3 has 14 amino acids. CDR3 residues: CAISEPGSQETQYF. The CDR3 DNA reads TGTGCCATCAGTGAGCCCGGGAGCCAAGAGACCCAGTACTTC.

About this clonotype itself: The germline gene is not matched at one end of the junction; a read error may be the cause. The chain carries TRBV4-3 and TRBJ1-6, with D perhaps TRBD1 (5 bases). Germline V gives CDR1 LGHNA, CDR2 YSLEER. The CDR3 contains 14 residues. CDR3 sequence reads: CVSSQTGEEWPLHF. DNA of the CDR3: TGCGTCAGCAGCCAAACGGGGGAGGAATGGCCCCTCCACTTT.

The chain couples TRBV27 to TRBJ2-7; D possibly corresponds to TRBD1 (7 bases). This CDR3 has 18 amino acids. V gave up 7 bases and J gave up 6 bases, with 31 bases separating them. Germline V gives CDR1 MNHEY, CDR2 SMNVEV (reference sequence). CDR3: CASMRQGHPRGLGLEQYF. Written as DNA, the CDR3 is TGTGCCAGCATGAGACAGGGACACCCTCGGGGGCTGGGGCTCGAGCAGTACTTC.

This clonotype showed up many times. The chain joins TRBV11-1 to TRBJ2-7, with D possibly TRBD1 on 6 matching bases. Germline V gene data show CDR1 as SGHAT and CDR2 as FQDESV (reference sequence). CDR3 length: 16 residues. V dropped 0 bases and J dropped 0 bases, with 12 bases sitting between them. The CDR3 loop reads CASSLAGGTSSYEQYF. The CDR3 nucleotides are TGTGCCAGCAGCTTAGCAGGGGGAACTAGCTCCTACGAGCAGTACTTC. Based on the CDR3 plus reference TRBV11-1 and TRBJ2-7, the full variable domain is EAEVAQSPRYKITEKSQAVAFWCDPISGHATLYWYRQILGQGPELLVQFQDESVVDDSQLPKDRFSAERLKGVDSTLKIQPAELGDSAMYLCASSLAGGTSSYEQYFGPGTRLTVT.

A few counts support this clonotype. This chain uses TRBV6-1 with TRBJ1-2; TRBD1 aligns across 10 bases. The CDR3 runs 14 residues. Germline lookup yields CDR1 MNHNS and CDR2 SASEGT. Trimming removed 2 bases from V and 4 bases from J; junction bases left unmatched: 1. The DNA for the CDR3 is TGTGCCAGCAGTGAACGGGACAGGGGCTATGGCTACACCTTC. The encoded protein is CASSERDRGYGYTF.

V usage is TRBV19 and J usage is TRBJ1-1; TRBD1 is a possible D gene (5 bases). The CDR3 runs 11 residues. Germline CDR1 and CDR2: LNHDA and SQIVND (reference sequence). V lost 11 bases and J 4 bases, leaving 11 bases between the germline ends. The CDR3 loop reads CACWGVTEAFF. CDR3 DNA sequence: TGTGCCTGCTGGGGCGTCACTGAAGCTTTCTTT.

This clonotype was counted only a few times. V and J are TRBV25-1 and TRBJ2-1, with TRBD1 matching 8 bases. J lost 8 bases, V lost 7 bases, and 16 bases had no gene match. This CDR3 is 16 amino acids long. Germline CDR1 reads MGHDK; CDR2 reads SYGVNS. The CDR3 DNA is TGTGCCAGCACCAACCCCAACGGAGACAGGGGTCATGAGCAGTTCTTC. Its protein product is CASTNPNGDRGHEQFF. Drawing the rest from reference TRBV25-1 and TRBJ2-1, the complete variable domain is EADIYQTPRYLVIGTGKKITLECSQTMGHDKMYWYQQDPGMELHLIHYSYGVNSTEKGDLSSESTVSRIRTEHFPLTLESARPSHTSQYLCASTNPNGDRGHEQFFGPGTRLTVL.